This T cell receptor (beta chain) was recorded in a study of T cell changes during pregnancy in multiple sclerosis. Germline lookup yields CDR1 MNHEY and CDR2 SMNVEV (reference sequence). This CDR3 comprises 16 residues. J lost 10 bases, V lost 4 bases, and 10 bases had no gene match. Using immunoSEQ multiplex PCR, the repertoire was profiled, and TCRdb retains in-frame clones only, with some absent. Of roughly 83,000 clones in the sample, roughly nine tenths were seen once. This rearrangement joins TRBV27 to TRBJ2-1; the match to TRBD2 covers 13 bases. This TCR was sampled from a female donor in good health, serving as a control in a pregnancy study. Some clones in this sample may be carry-over from other donors' samples. The material sequenced was PBMCs, taken in the first trimester of pregnancy. In DNA, the CDR3 is TGTGCCAGCAGTTCCCGGACTAGCGGGAGAAGAAGAGAGCAGTTCTTC. Protein product: CASSSRTSGRRREQFF.